This T cell receptor beta chain was identified in a study of shared clonotypes between healthy human individuals. Produced via immunoSEQ multiplex PCR; TCRdb's table is partial and in-frame only. Of some 1.5 million clones listed, around 97% are singletons. The CDR3 is made up of 12 amino acids. The V gene's germline CDR1 is MNHNY and CDR2 SVGAGI (reference sequence). V lost 6 bases to trimming and J lost 9 bases, with 15 bases between them. The chain combines TRBV6-6 with TRBJ2-7, with a possible D match to TRBD1 (6 bases). This clonotype originated in a man aged 30 to 39 in good health. The sequenced sample consisted of naive CD4+ T cells sorted from blood. Subset indicated: CD45RA+ positively selected. CDR3 nucleotides: TGTGCCAGCAGGGTACAGGGTAGGGGGCAGTACTTC. This gives the protein CASRVQGRGQYF.